Listed below are T cell receptor beta chains from one sample, sequenced in a study of spatial heterogeneity in lung cancer. TCRdb analysed the 5' RACE reads with MiXCR anew, one entry per CDR3 protein. This table has more than 75,000 distinct CDR3 sequences, just under 20% appearing once. The specimen comprised PBMCs, sampled at follow-up. Source of these receptors: a male donor with early-stage non-small cell lung cancer. The CDR3 runs from the conserved cysteine through the conserved F or W. The D gene is left open where the match is weak. Only part of the rows carry a size: once, few, many, or a class if the clone is expanded.

V gene	clone size	D gene	J gene	CDR3 protein	CDR3 DNA
TRBV7-9	few	TRBD1	TRBJ1-2	CASRLEDRANYGYTF	TGTGCCAGCAGGCTAGAGGACAGGGCCAACTATGGCTACACCTTC
TRBV27	.	TRBD2	TRBJ2-1	CASSLAGGPLFF	TGTGCCAGCAGTTTAGCGGGGGGGCCGTTGTTCTTC
TRBV19	few	.	TRBJ2-2	CASSTGVVYSTGELFF	TGTGCCAGTAGTACCGGAGTAGTATATAGTACCGGGGAGCTGTTTTTT
TRBV20-1	few	.	TRBJ1-1	CSAPSRQMNTEAFF	TGCAGTGCTCCCTCGCGGCAAATGAACACTGAAGCTTTCTTT
TRBV20-1	.	.	TRBJ1-1	CSAQTRTAHLHF	TGCAGTGCGCAAACCCGGACAGCGCACCTCCATTTT
TRBV5-1	.	.	TRBJ2-3	CASSLVVHSTSTDTQYF	TGCGCCAGCAGCTTGGTTGTCCATTCAACTAGCACAGATACGCAGTATTTT
TRBV2	few	TRBD1	TRBJ1-6	CASSVGQGLSPLHF	TGTGCCAGCAGCGTGGGACAGGGTCTTTCACCCCTCCACTTT
TRBV7-8	many	.	TRBJ1-5	CASSEDPNRNQPQHF	TGTGCCAGCAGCGAGGACCCTAACAGAAATCAGCCCCAGCATTTT
TRBV2	.	.	TRBJ2-3	CASSEGGVITDTQYF	TGTGCCAGCAGTGAAGGCGGAGTTATTACAGATACGCAGTATTTT
TRBV6-1	.	.	TRBJ1-1	CASSPLGGLNTEAFF	TGTGCCAGCAGCCCACTGGGGGGGCTGAACACTGAAGCTTTCTTT
TRBV6-5	.	TRBD1	TRBJ1-6	CASRKDTGTGNSPLHF	TGTGCCAGCAGGAAGGACACGGGGACAGGCAATTCACCCCTCCACTTT
TRBV7-2	few	.	TRBJ2-2	CASSTTLGRLSTGELFF	TGTGCCAGCAGCACCACACTAGGCCGCTTAAGCACCGGGGAGCTGTTTTTT
TRBV5-1	.	TRBD2	TRBJ2-7	CASRRTGSTSGRTHEQYF	TGCGCCAGCAGACGGACGGGGAGCACTAGCGGGAGGACCCACGAGCAGTACTTC
TRBV5-1	few	TRBD1	TRBJ2-7	CASSLDRDDEQYF	TGCGCCAGCAGCCTAGACAGGGACGACGAGCAGTACTTC
TRBV10-2	.	.	TRBJ2-1	CASSESMDEQFF	TGCGCCAGCAGTGAGTCGATGGATGAGCAGTTCTTC
TRBV5-1	.	TRBD1	TRBJ2-3	CASSLEGAHTDTQYF	TGCGCCAGCAGCTTGGAGGGGGCACATACAGATACGCAGTATTTT
TRBV20-1	few	.	TRBJ1-3	CSARSQGGGFRYSGNTIYF	TGCAGTGCTAGAAGCCAGGGAGGAGGTTTCCGCTACTCTGGAAACACCATATATTTT
TRBV7-9	few	.	TRBJ2-5	CASSLHGIRETQYF	TGTGCCAGCAGCTTACACGGTATACGCGAGACCCAGTACTTC
TRBV12-3/TRBV12-4	few	.	TRBJ2-7	CASSSPGLFYEQYF	TGTGCCAGCAGCTCCCCGGGACTTTTCTACGAGCAGTACTTC
TRBV18	few	TRBD2	TRBJ2-1	CASSPGTTKAVNEQFF	TGTGCCAGCTCACCCGGGACTACCAAGGCTGTCAATGAGCAGTTCTTC
TRBV6-2/TRBV6-3	.	TRBD2	TRBJ2-1	CASRLDSGTRSYNEQFF	TGTGCCAGCAGGCTTGACTCCGGGACTAGGTCCTACAATGAGCAGTTCTTC
TRBV19	.	.	TRBJ1-1	CASHRQANTEAFF	TGTGCCAGCCATAGACAGGCTAACACTGAAGCTTTCTTT
TRBV12-5	.	TRBD2	TRBJ2-3	CASGLLGLVPTDTQYF	TGTGCTAGTGGTTTGTTGGGACTAGTGCCCACAGATACGCAGTATTTT
TRBV24-1	.	.	TRBJ2-6	CATSDNRGANVLTF	TGTGCCACCAGCGATAACAGGGGGGCCAACGTCCTGACTTTC
TRBV25-1	.	.	TRBJ1-5	CASSPNSNQPQHF	TGTGCCAGCAGTCCGAATAGCAATCAGCCCCAGCATTTT